The next 26 T cell receptor beta chains were all read from a single sample in a study of OX40 agonist ivuxolimab in advanced cancers. Library construction relied on the immunoSEQ multiplex PCR assay. TCRdb mirrors the immuneACCESS table, restricted to in-frame sequences. Some clones are absent from its copies; in checked studies, under half trace to an unresolved V gene, and the reason for the others is unknown. Counted in this sample were around 100,000 clones; 70% to 90% of them appeared once. 0.15% to 0.2% of the sample goes to the ten largest clones. The sample in question was CD4+ or CD8+ T cells sorted from blood, obtained in a trial of the OX40 agonist ivuxolimab. These receptors all stem from an adult with an advanced solid tumor such as melanoma, head and neck, liver or kidney cancer.

This chain uses TRBV30 with TRBJ1-5, with a weak D call TRBD1 (6 bases). Germline values: CDR1 GTSNPN, CDR2 SVGIG (reference sequence). The CDR3 runs to 13 residues. Trimming took 6 bases from V and 3 from J, leaving 12 bases between them. CDR3 residues: CACATGFNQPQHF. The DNA of the CDR3 is TGTGCCTGCGCGACAGGATTCAATCAGCCCCAGCATTTT.

The V gene is TRBV11-3, the J gene TRBJ2-3, with 9 bases identical to TRBD1. This CDR3 region has 15 residues. V shed 1 base, J shed 5 bases, and the junction held 4 bases outside the gene matches. The V gene's germline CDR1 is SGHNT and CDR2 YENEEA. The CDR3: CASSLGDRAGDTQYF. The CDR3 DNA reads TGTGCCAGCAGCTTAGGGGACAGGGCAGGAGATACGCAGTATTTT.

A single count supports this clone. The V call is TRBV6-1, the J call TRBJ2-5; 7 bases map to TRBD1. Trimming at V came to 4 bases and at J to 1 base, leaving 12 bases not matched to a gene. The CDR3 runs to 17 residues. The germline V gene encodes CDR1 MNHNS and CDR2 SASEGT. The chain's CDR3 is CASSGVTGNSLQETQYF. The CDR3, as DNA: TGTGCCAGCAGTGGGGTGACAGGGAATAGCCTCCAAGAGACCCAGTACTTC.

CDR3 coding DNA: TGTGCCAGCTCATCCCGACTAGCGGGAGTCGGAGATACGCAGTATTTT. Translating gives CASSSRLAGVGDTQYF. V usage is TRBV18 and J usage is TRBJ2-3; TRBD2 matches at 12 bases. The V and J ends lost 5 bases and 5 bases, in that order; junction bases with no gene match: 8. This CDR3 is 16 amino acids long. In germline, CDR1 is KGHSH, CDR2 LQKENI.

This chain joins TRBV27 and TRBJ1-4; D is perhaps TRBD1 (5 bases). Trimming cost V 3 bases and J 0 bases, with 5 bases left between them. The CDR3 consists of 14 residues. CDR1 MNHEY and CDR2 SMNVEV come from the germline V gene (reference sequence). CDR3: CASSLTATNEKLFF. CDR3 DNA: TGTGCCAGCAGTTTGACAGCAACTAATGAAAAACTGTTTTTT.

The chain joins TRBV2 to TRBJ2-1, with 7 bases fitting TRBD1. The CDR3 sequence is 12 residues long. The germline gives CDR1 SNHLY, CDR2 FYNNEI. Trimming took 11 bases from V and 2 from J; bases not matched to a gene: 3. CDR3 DNA sequence: TGTGCCCGAGACAGGGCCTACAATGAGCAGTTCTTC. Amino acid sequence: CARDRAYNEQFF. Full variable domain (missing parts from reference TRBV2 and TRBJ2-1): EPEVTQTPSHQVTQMGQEVILRCVPISNHLYFYWYRQILGQKVEFLVSFYNNEISEKSEIFDDQFSVERPDGSNFTLKIRSTKLEDSAMYFCARDRAYNEQFFGPGTRLTVL.

V usage is TRBV18 and J usage is TRBJ2-6; 8 nucleotides align to TRBD1. V lost 3 bases, J lost 3 bases, and 4 bases stayed unmatched. Germline loops: CDR1 KGHSH, CDR2 LQKENI. The length of the CDR3 is 16 residues. Here the CDR3 DNA reads TGTGCCAGCTCACCCCAGGGGGCTTATGGGGCCAACGTCCTGACTTTC. Protein: CASSPQGAYGANVLTF.

The chain uses TRBV27 and TRBJ1-3, with a tentative D call TRBD1 (6 bases). Germline loops: CDR1 MNHEY, CDR2 SMNVEV (reference sequence). The CDR3 spans 15 residues. Trimming left V 2 bases short and J 2 bases short, with 10 bases between. The CDR3 DNA follows: TGTGCCAGCAGTTTAGGGGGGGCGCCTGGAAACACCATATATTTT. Protein product: CASSLGGAPGNTIYF.

This sequence joins TRBV5-8 and TRBJ2-7, with D unresolved. The germline CDR1 and CDR2 sequences are SGHTS and YDEGEE. The CDR3 totals 11 residues. V lost 1 base, J lost 5 bases, and 4 bases lay in between. Written as DNA, the CDR3 is TGTGCCAGCAGCTTGAGGAACGAGCAGTACTTC. This sequence encodes CASSLRNEQYF.

This clone was recorded only once. V and J are TRBV7-2 and TRBJ1-4; D call uncertain. Germline V gene lookup returns CDR1 SGHTA and CDR2 FQGNSA. The CDR3 loop spans 14 amino acids. V was cut by 0 bases and J by 8 bases, with 10 bases left in between. CDR3 in DNA: TGTGCCAGCAGCTTAGCACGGGTTGGAGAAAAACTGTTTTTT. Its translation is CASSLARVGEKLFF.

This chain joins TRBV6-1 and TRBJ1-5; possibly TRBD1 for D (6 bases). The CDR3 covers 14 residues. V shed 7 bases and J shed 4 bases, with 14 bases lying between them. CDR1 and CDR2 (germline): MNHNS, SASEGT. CDR3 DNA sequence: TGTGCCAGCACGGGGGCTCTATCGAATCAGCCCCAGCATTTT. It codes for CASTGALSNQPQHF.

The chain links TRBV4-2 to TRBJ1-3; maybe TRBD1 (5 bases). Germline V lookup: CDR1 LGHNA, CDR2 YNFKEQ. The CDR3 is 17 residues long. Trimming removed 0 bases at V and 0 bases at J, with 12 bases between. Written as DNA, the CDR3 is TGTGCCAGCAGCCAAGATGCTGGGGCAGGCTCTGGAAACACCATATATTTT. Translation: CASSQDAGAGSGNTIYF.

The chain joins TRBV15 to TRBJ2-1; TRBD2 aligns across 9 bases. CDR1 is LNHNV and CDR2 is YYDKDF in the germline V gene (reference sequence). This CDR3 contains 16 residues. The trim removed 0 bases at V and 8 bases at J, leaving 8 bases unmatched. CDR3 sequence reads: CATSREWRGGIDEQFF. CDR3 DNA: TGTGCCACCAGCAGAGAGTGGCGGGGGGGAATAGATGAGCAGTTCTTC.

The J gene is TRBJ2-7, the V gene TRBV7-7; 8 bases agree with TRBD2. This CDR3 has 14 residues. The germline CDR1 and CDR2 sequences are SSHAT and FNYEAQ (reference sequence). V was pared by 3 bases and J by 2 bases, with 3 bases of the junction left unmatched. CDR3 residues: CASSLHGGAYEQYF. The CDR3 DNA reads as TGTGCCAGCAGCTTGCACGGGGGGGCCTACGAGCAGTACTTC.

This rearrangement joins TRBV5-1 to TRBJ2-4; D perhaps matches TRBD1 (5 bases). The V end lost 0 bases, the J end lost 9 bases, and 10 bases lay between the germline ends. This CDR3 has 13 amino acids. Germline V CDR1 and CDR2: SGHRS, YFSETQ. CDR3 sequence: CASSLEGARIQYF. CDR3 coding DNA: TGCGCCAGCAGCTTGGAAGGGGCCCGCATTCAGTACTTC.

The V gene is TRBV11-3, the J gene TRBJ1-6, with D perhaps matching TRBD1 (6 bases). CDR3 length: 14 amino acids. Trimming stripped 2 bases from V and 7 bases from J, with 9 bases between. From germline, CDR1 is SGHNT and CDR2 YENEEA. The CDR3 DNA sequence: TGTGCCAGCAGCTTATCAGGGGACAATTCACCCCTCCACTTT. Amino acid sequence: CASSLSGDNSPLHF.

This clone was seen repeatedly, ten times or more. The V call is TRBV19, the J call TRBJ2-3, with 8 bases identical to TRBD2. CDR3 length equals 13 residues. The V segment lost 6 bases and the J segment 7 bases; nucleotides outside the gene matches: 6. CDR1 is LNHDA, CDR2 SQIVND, per germline (reference sequence). CDR3 DNA sequence: TGTGCCAGTAGCCTAGCGGGCCCATATACGCAGTATTTT. Protein sequence: CASSLAGPYTQYF.

This chain connects TRBV4-1 to TRBJ1-1, with D unresolved. V gave up 4 bases and J gave up 4 bases, with 16 bases separating them. CDR1 and CDR2 (germline): MGHRA, YSYEKL. The CDR3 consists of 15 residues. The CDR3 region has the DNA TGCGCCAGCAGCCCCACCCCCGCGCGGGTCACTGAAGCTTTCTTT. Amino acid sequence: CASSPTPARVTEAFF.

The chain employs TRBV29-1 and TRBJ1-2; 10 nucleotides agree with TRBD1. Germline lookup yields CDR1 SQVTM and CDR2 ANQGSEA. Trimming at V came to 4 bases and at J to 8 bases, leaving 19 bases not matched to a gene. The CDR3 has 17 residues. The CDR3 is CSVGGVGTGALGVGYTF. The CDR3 region has the DNA TGCAGCGTTGGCGGTGTTGGGACAGGGGCCTTGGGCGTAGGCTACACCTTC.

This clone showed up just a few times. V gene TRBV6-5 combines with J gene TRBJ2-7; D unresolved. Trimming pared 4 bases from V and 3 bases from J, leaving 7 bases between. This CDR3 has 12 residues. Germline values: CDR1 MNHEY, CDR2 SVGAGI. CDR3 in amino acids: CASSSSIYEQYF. The CDR3 DNA reads TGTGCCAGCAGTTCCTCCATCTACGAGCAGTACTTC.

This clone was detected a few times. This rearrangement joins TRBV5-4 to TRBJ2-3; perhaps TRBD2 as D (6 bases). This CDR3 is 17 amino acids long. Germline V CDR1 and CDR2: SGHNT, YYREEE (reference sequence). The V end was cut by 4 bases, the J end by 6 bases, with 24 bases between. CDR3: CASSPMMSGSKSDTQYF. In nucleotides, the CDR3 is TGTGCCAGCAGCCCCATGATGAGCGGGTCGAAGTCGGATACGCAGTATTTT.

This chain links TRBV7-6 with TRBJ2-1; 9 positions agree with TRBD2. The CDR3 is 15 amino acids. J was trimmed by 6 bases and V by 3 bases; bases with no gene match: 6. The V gene's germline CDR1 is SGHVS and CDR2 FNYEAQ. CDR3 coding DNA: TGTGCCAGCAGCTTGGGGACTAGCCGTGGCAATGAGCAGTTCTTC. Its protein is CASSLGTSRGNEQFF.

The V gene is TRBV19, the J gene TRBJ2-7; D gene uncertain. Per the germline V gene, CDR1 is LNHDA and CDR2 is SQIVND (reference sequence). Trimming left V 4 bases short and J 3 bases short, with 7 bases between. The CDR3 runs to 12 residues. The CDR3 here is CASSTDLYEQYF. The CDR3 DNA sequence: TGTGCCAGTAGTACCGACCTCTACGAGCAGTACTTC.

The V call is TRBV2, the J call TRBJ2-3; 9 nucleotides line up with TRBD2. Unmatched junction bases numbered 2, after V lost 5 bases and J lost 8 bases. From germline, CDR1 is SNHLY and CDR2 FYNNEI. This CDR3 comprises 12 residues. As DNA, the CDR3 is TGTGCCAGCAGTATTAGCGGGAGTACGCAGTATTTT. Translating it yields CASSISGSTQYF.

CDR3 loop: CASSFRDSYNEQFF. The CDR3 DNA reads TGCGCCAGCAGCTTCAGGGACTCCTACAATGAGCAGTTCTTC. J is TRBJ2-1 and V is TRBV5-1, with D maybe TRBD1 (5 bases). From germline, CDR1 is SGHRS and CDR2 YFSETQ. Trimming removed 2 bases at V and 0 bases at J, with 6 bases between. The CDR3 covers 14 residues.

This clone was counted once. The chain links TRBV4-1 to TRBJ1-2; 9 nucleotides line up with TRBD1. The V and J ends lost 7 bases and 3 bases, in that order; junction bases with no gene match: 9. This CDR3 region has 15 residues. Germline assignment: CDR1 MGHRA and CDR2 YSYEKL. For the CDR3, the DNA is TGCGCCAGCAACGATCGGGACAGGGTGGACTATGGCTACACCTTC. This gives the protein CASNDRDRVDYGYTF.